This T cell receptor beta chain was identified during a study of regulatory T cells in long-lasting Graves disease. The overall study: Over 5 years of antithyroid drugs plus positive TSH receptor antibodies defined persistent Graves' disease.

With respect to this clonotype: Its antigen is as yet unknown.

The time point is: persistent/refractory GD, antithyroid drugs over 5 years with positive TRAb. After RNA was extracted from PBMCs, the TCR library was made from it. The guidelines of the American Thyroid Association were the basis for diagnosing Graves' disease. Building of the TCR beta libraries involved iRepertoire HTBI primers and Arm-PCR of CDR3 regions. TCRdb re-called the multiplex PCR reads with MiXCR, one entry per CDR3 protein. The sample carries 430,000 or so distinct CDR3 sequences, around a fifth recorded once. Points from the study as a whole: Thyroid tissue was not sampled; only peripheral blood was.

The CDR3 has 16 residues. Germline V gene data show CDR1 as LNHDA and CDR2 as SQIVND (reference sequence). V shed 10 bases, J shed 8 bases, and the junction held 15 bases outside the gene matches. The sequenced sample was peripheral blood mononuclear cells (PBMCs), obtained when the disease was refractory, from a patient treated with antithyroid drugs. This sequence was found in a female donor with Graves disease. The J gene is TRBJ1-6, the V gene TRBV19; 9 nucleotides line up with TRBD1. The CDR3 spells CATRRRTGDIDSPLHF. The CDR3 DNA sequence: TGTGCCACCCGTAGGCGGACAGGGGATATTGATTCACCCCTCCACTTT.